The 28 T cell receptor beta chains in this list originate from one sample, sequenced in a study of T cell clusters in autoimmune cytopenias. TRB was amplified by touch-down multiplex PCR, primer pools A and B combined. TCRdb reprocessed the multiplex PCR reads; each CDR3 protein has one entry and no DNA is given. This repertoire comprises about 5,000 distinct CDR3 sequences; its ten largest clones make up less than 30%. TRB was amplified from roughly 270 ng of peripheral blood genomic DNA per sample. Sequencing used peripheral blood. The receptors stem from a human donor with an autoimmune cytopenia or autoimmune hepatitis (not recorded which).

This clonotype is identified as medium-sized from frequency. This sequence joins TRBV20-1 and TRBJ2-7; the TRBD1 assignment by TCRdb is unverifiable without DNA. The CDR3 is 13 amino acids. Germline CDR1 is DFQATT and CDR2 is SNEGSKA (reference sequence). CDR3 amino acids: CSASDTGAYEQYF.

V gene TRBV18 combines with J gene TRBJ1-6; without DNA, the TCRdb call of TRBD1 cannot be checked. Per the germline V gene, CDR1 is KGHSH and CDR2 is LQKENI. This CDR3 has 14 amino acids. CDR3 sequence: CASSPGQGESPLHF.

The V and J genes are TRBV6-6 and TRBJ2-7. Germline values: CDR1 MNHNY, CDR2 SVGAGI (reference sequence). This CDR3 region has 13 residues. CDR3 amino acids: CASSYIYSYEQYF.

This clonotype is classed as medium-sized (0.01 to 0.1%) by frequency. The CDR3 spells CASSLVSTDTQYF. V is TRBV7-9 and J is TRBJ2-3. Germline V gene data show CDR1 as SEHNR and CDR2 as FQNEAQ (reference sequence). There are 13 residues in the CDR3. Filled out from reference TRBV7-9 and TRBJ2-3, the complete variable domain reads DTGVSQNPRHKITKRGQNVTFRCDPISEHNRLYWYRQTLGQGPEFLTYFQNEAQLEKSRLLSDRFSAERPKGSFSTLEIQRTEQGDSAMYLCASSLVSTDTQYFGPGTRLTVL.

This clonotype is identified as medium-sized (0.01 to 0.1%) from frequency. The chain has TRBV30 and TRBJ1-5; TCRdb indicates TRBD1, and absent DNA this call remains unverified. The CDR3 consists of 12 residues. Germline assignment: CDR1 GTSNPN and CDR2 SVGIG (reference sequence). The chain's CDR3 is CACNRGNQPQHF.

This clonotype is deemed medium-sized (0.01 to 0.1%) by its frequency. The chain employs TRBV20-1 and TRBJ2-1; there is no DNA to check the TCRdb D call of TRBD2. Germline V gene data show CDR1 as DFQATT and CDR2 as SNEGSKA (reference sequence). This CDR3 is 13 amino acids long. Here the CDR3 reads CSAPGLAGNEQFF.

In terms of frequency, this clonotype is medium-sized. V is TRBV6-5 and J is TRBJ1-4. This CDR3 is 14 amino acids long. The germline gives CDR1 MNHEY, CDR2 SVGAGI. The CDR3 sequence is CASSYSIYDEKLFF.

This sequence joins TRBV5-4 and TRBJ2-1; TCRdb's D call, TRBD2, is unchecked because there is no DNA. The CDR3 spans 17 residues. Per the germline V gene, CDR1 is SGHNT and CDR2 is YYREEE (reference sequence). CDR3 sequence: CASSSGWASGSSDEQFF.

This clonotype shows up as medium-sized (0.01 to 0.1%) by frequency. This sequence joins TRBV7-6 and TRBJ2-1; the TCRdb call, TRBD1, lacks DNA for checking. Looked up from germline, CDR1 is SGHVS and CDR2 is FNYEAQ. The CDR3 has 18 residues. The CDR3 loop is CASSLVPRPGDRGNEQFF.

The chain couples TRBV19 to TRBJ2-2; TCRdb proposes TRBD2, but this gene call is untestable without DNA. The germline CDR1 and CDR2 sequences are LNHDA and SQIVND (reference sequence). This CDR3 contains 14 residues. This CDR3 reads CASSVYGGIGELFF.

The chain combines TRBV27 with TRBJ2-5; TCRdb names TRBD2, which stays unverified in the absence of DNA. Germline CDR1 is MNHEY and CDR2 is SMNVEV (reference sequence). CDR3 length: 16 residues. CDR3 amino acids: CASSNPTSGRPEAQYF.

This clonotype ranks as medium-sized in terms of frequency. The gene calls are TRBV7-9 and TRBJ1-1. The CDR3 covers 14 residues. The germline V gene has CDR1 SEHNR and CDR2 FQNEAQ (reference sequence). The CDR3 sequence is CASRLIATNTEAFF.

The V call is TRBV3-1, the J call TRBJ2-1; TCRdb picks TRBD2, but there is no DNA to check that call. The length of the CDR3 is 15 residues. Germline V lookup: CDR1 LGHDT, CDR2 YNNKEL (reference sequence). The CDR3 reads CASSQGLAGANEQFF.

Its frequency marks this clonotype as medium-sized (0.01 to 0.1%). V gene TRBV6-5 combines with J gene TRBJ2-7; TCRdb picks TRBD1, but there is no DNA to check that call. This CDR3 is built from 14 residues. Germline V gene sequence: CDR1 MNHEY, CDR2 SVGAGI. The CDR3: CASSYRHRDYEQYF.

This clonotype counts as medium-sized by frequency. The chain recombines TRBV7-9 with TRBJ1-1; the D call of TRBD1 rests on TCRdb alone, since no DNA is present to check it. Germline-derived CDR1 and CDR2 are SEHNR and FQNEAQ (reference sequence). CDR3 size: 17 residues. The CDR3 reads CASSLGTKGTANTEAFF. Variable domain in full (rest from reference TRBV7-9 and TRBJ1-1): DTGVSQNPRHKITKRGQNVTFRCDPISEHNRLYWYRQTLGQGPEFLTYFQNEAQLEKSRLLSDRFSAERPKGSFSTLEIQRTEQGDSAMYLCASSLGTKGTANTEAFFGQGTRLTVV.

This clonotype is labeled medium-sized based on frequency. The chain employs TRBV19 and TRBJ1-5; the D gene TCRdb calls, TRBD1, cannot be checked with no DNA. CDR1 LNHDA and CDR2 SQIVND come from the germline V gene (reference sequence). There are 15 residues in the CDR3. The CDR3 region is CASSGWTGRDQPQHF.

Measured by frequency, this clonotype is medium-sized. The CDR3 spells CASSYEFSGIYEQFF. The rearrangement links TRBV6-6 to TRBJ2-1; the D call of TRBD2 rests on TCRdb alone, since no DNA is present to check it. Germline assignment: CDR1 MNHNY and CDR2 SVGAGI (reference sequence). This CDR3 spans 15 amino acids.

This clonotype is deemed medium-sized by its frequency. The chain has TRBV7-2 and TRBJ1-2; TCRdb lists TRBD1, though no DNA is available to test this call. Germline V gene data show CDR1 as SGHTA and CDR2 as FQGNSA. The CDR3 runs to 15 residues. The CDR3: CASSQQGLANYGYTF. The whole variable domain, remainder taken from reference TRBV7-2 and TRBJ1-2, is GAGVSQSPSNKVTEKGKDVELRCDPISGHTALYWYRQSLGQGLEFLIYFQGNSAPDKSGLPSDRFSAERTGGSVSTLTIQRTQQEDSAVYLCASSQQGLANYGYTFGSGTRLTVV.

CDR3 region: CASSDQIEAPLHF. The chain combines TRBV6-1 with TRBJ1-6. The CDR3 runs to 13 residues. Germline assignment: CDR1 MNHNS and CDR2 SASEGT.

The rearrangement uses TRBV21-1 and TRBJ2-7. TRBV21-1 is a documented pseudogene. The CDR3 has 11 amino acids. This CDR3 reads CASSKTYEQYF.

Measured by frequency, this clonotype is medium-sized (0.01 to 0.1%). V is TRBV10-3 and J is TRBJ2-1; the TRBD1 assignment by TCRdb is unverifiable without DNA. This CDR3 is 13 amino acids long. The germline V gene encodes CDR1 ENHRY and CDR2 SYGVKD. The CDR3 here is CATTDRADNEQFF.

This chain connects TRBV20-1 to TRBJ2-3; TCRdb's assignment of TRBD1 cannot be checked, as there is no DNA. Germline V lookup: CDR1 DFQATT, CDR2 SNEGSKA (reference sequence). The CDR3 loop spans 15 amino acids. CDR3 region: CSARDRDRGTDTQYF.

The chain combines TRBV7-6 with TRBJ2-5; without DNA, the TCRdb call of TRBD1 cannot be checked. This CDR3 has 15 amino acids. CDR1 and CDR2 (germline): SGHVS, FNYEAQ. CDR3 sequence: CASSLGTGLWETQYF.

The rearrangement links TRBV19 to TRBJ2-5; TCRdb picks TRBD1, but there is no DNA to check that call. From germline, CDR1 is LNHDA and CDR2 SQIVND (reference sequence). The CDR3 runs to 16 residues. The CDR3 is CASSISGQGAHETQYF.

This clonotype is labeled medium-sized based on frequency. J is TRBJ1-1 and V is TRBV5-1; the D gene TCRdb calls, TRBD1, cannot be checked with no DNA. This CDR3 spans 14 amino acids. The germline V gene has CDR1 SGHRS and CDR2 YFSETQ. The CDR3 sequence is CASSLRGANTEAFF.

This clonotype counts as medium-sized by frequency. The V gene is TRBV29-1, the J gene TRBJ2-7; lacking DNA, the TRBD2 call made by TCRdb goes unchecked. This CDR3 is 13 amino acids long. Germline V gives CDR1 SQVTM, CDR2 ANQGSEA. This CDR3 is CSVSWTSKYEQYF.

This clonotype is labeled medium-sized (0.01 to 0.1%) based on frequency. J is TRBJ2-2 and V is TRBV20-1; there is no DNA to check the TCRdb D call of TRBD1. Germline-derived CDR1 and CDR2 are DFQATT and SNEGSKA (reference sequence). CDR3 length equals 12 residues. The CDR3 region is CSARQGAGELFF.

Its frequency marks this clonotype as medium-sized (0.01 to 0.1%). The chain is built from TRBV20-1 and TRBJ1-1. The CDR3 length is 13 residues. Germline assignment: CDR1 DFQATT and CDR2 SNEGSKA (reference sequence). The CDR3 protein is CSARRVVNTEAFF.